One sample yielded the 32 T cell receptor beta chains listed below, sequenced in a study of T cells in Graves' hyperthyroidism and ophthalmopathy. RNA transcripts yielded amplified TCR beta CDR3 regions. An initial round of RT-PCR targeting the TCR CDR3 relied on the HTBI primer set. TCRdb reprocessed the multiplex PCR reads with MiXCR, giving one entry per CDR3 protein. The table includes roughly 740,000 distinct CDR3 sequences, 16% detected once. Sequenced material: blood. All receptors derive from a man aged 18 to 30 with Graves' hyperthyroidism.

This clonotype has only one observation. This may be a read error, as it is one base from a much larger clone. The chain combines TRBV6-2 or TRBV6-3 with TRBJ2-1; D gene ambiguous. CDR1 is MNHEY, CDR2 SVGEGT, per germline. The CDR3 has 14 amino acids. The chain's CDR3 is CASSHSRWGNEQFF. As DNA, the CDR3 is TGTGCCAGCAGTCACTCTAGGTGGGGAAATGAGCAGTTCTTC.

The table lists this clonotype with a few counts. V usage is TRBV11-2 and J usage is TRBJ2-1; 10 bases are a match to TRBD2. J was trimmed by 7 bases and V by 3 bases; bases with no gene match: 18. The CDR3 runs to 19 residues. CDR1 is SGHAT, CDR2 FQNNGV, per germline. CDR3 protein: CASSFYPDRAGGPENEQFF. CDR3 nucleotide sequence: TGTGCCAGCAGCTTTTACCCCGACCGAGCGGGAGGGCCGGAGAATGAGCAGTTCTTC.

This clonotype was seen repeatedly, ten times or more. This sequence joins TRBV28 and TRBJ2-3; no clear D. The CDR3 totals 15 residues. V lost 3 bases to trimming and J lost 4 bases, with 14 bases between them. The germline V gene has CDR1 MDHEN and CDR2 SYDVKM. The CDR3 here is CASSFALTGPDTQYF. The CDR3, as DNA: TGTGCCAGCAGTTTTGCACTAACTGGACCAGATACGCAGTATTTT.

This clonotype appeared a few times. The chain combines TRBV20-1 with TRBJ2-3; TRBD2 might be the D (6 bases). The germline gives CDR1 DFQATT, CDR2 SNEGSKA (reference sequence). The CDR3 runs 13 residues. The germline V and J ends were trimmed by 5 bases and 5 bases, with 14 bases remaining between them. CDR3 bases: TGCAGTGCTCTCGGGAGTCGGATAGATACGCAGTATTTT. Protein sequence: CSALGSRIDTQYF.

This clonotype has only a few counts. The V and J genes are TRBV27 and TRBJ2-6; D not resolved. The V gene's germline CDR1 is MNHEY and CDR2 SMNVEV (reference sequence). Between the trimmed V and J ends, which lost 3 bases and 0 bases, there was a span of 6 bases. The CDR3 is made up of 15 amino acids. In nucleotides, the CDR3 is TGTGCCAGCAGTTTTGTGTTCTCTGGGGCCAACGTCCTGACTTTC. It codes for CASSFVFSGANVLTF.

There are a few counts of this clonotype. Here the CDR3 DNA reads TGTGCCAGCAGTGAAGCAATAAGGGTTCGGGAGCAGTACTTC. Protein sequence: CASSEAIRVREQYF. The chain recombines TRBV6-1 with TRBJ2-7; D remains ambiguous. Trimming stripped 0 bases from V and 7 bases from J, with 13 bases between. Germline V gene data show CDR1 as MNHNS and CDR2 as SASEGT. There are 14 residues in the CDR3.

This clonotype came up many times. J is TRBJ2-1 and V is TRBV30, with no clear D. V was clipped by 5 bases and J by 7 bases, with 21 bases between them. The CDR3 consists of 15 residues. CDR1 and CDR2 (germline): GTSNPN, SVGIG (reference sequence). The chain's CDR3 is CAWESPPLLENEQFF. The CDR3 DNA sequence: TGTGCCTGGGAGTCTCCACCGTTGCTTGAGAATGAGCAGTTCTTC.

In the case of this clonotype: Just one base apart from a much larger clone, this may be a read error. In this CDR3 the conserved last residue, phenylalanine or tryptophan, is missing, so a read error is likely. J is TRBJ1-1 and V is TRBV18; D remains unclear. Germline CDR1 is KGHSH and CDR2 is LQKENI. The V gene lost 3 bases and the J gene lost 0 bases, with 8 bases spanning the gap. The length of the CDR3 is 14 residues. Here the CDR3 reads CASSPGGVNTEAFL. CDR3 DNA: TGTGCCAGCTCACCCGGCGGGGTGAACACTGAAGCTTTCCTT.

Concerning this clonotype: With a much larger clone just one base away, this may be a read error. The V call is TRBV6-2 or TRBV6-3, the J call TRBJ2-4, with TRBD1 identical over 7 bases. The CDR3 length is 14 residues. V shed 6 bases, J shed 8 bases, and the junction held 10 bases outside the gene matches. CDR1 and CDR2 (germline): MNHEY, SVGEGT. The chain's CDR3 is CASRRNRGDDIQYF. As DNA, the CDR3 is TGTGCCAGCAGACGCAACAGGGGCGACGACATTCAGTACTTC.

The chain has TRBV6-1 and TRBJ1-5; 8 bases line up with TRBD1. CDR1 and CDR2 (germline): MNHNS, SASEGT. The CDR3 covers 17 residues. The junction had 11 bases not matched to a gene; V was cut back by 4 bases and J by 3 bases. CDR3 DNA sequence: TGTGCCAGCAGTGCGTCCGGGACAGGAATTTACAATCAGCCCCAGCATTTT. Its translation: CASSASGTGIYNQPQHF.

This clonotype was seen many times. The CDR3 region has the DNA TGTGCCAGCAGCTCGACTGAGCTAGCCAAAAACATTCAGTACTTC. It codes for CASSSTELAKNIQYF. V and J are TRBV13 and TRBJ2-4; the D is unclear. Trimming stripped 4 bases from V and 0 bases from J, with 10 bases between. Germline CDR1 PRHDT, CDR2 FYEKMQ (reference sequence). CDR3 length: 15 amino acids.

The V call is TRBV27, the J call TRBJ2-4; the D gene is possibly TRBD2 (5 bases). The CDR3 covers 15 residues. In germline, CDR1 is MNHEY, CDR2 SMNVEV (reference sequence). Trimming pared 1 base from V and 4 bases from J, leaving 11 bases between. This CDR3 reads CASSLLGADKNIQYF. The CDR3 nucleotides read TGTGCCAGCAGTTTATTGGGAGCGGATAAAAACATTCAGTACTTC.

This clonotype was counted a few times. V and J are TRBV24-1 and TRBJ2-2; 7 bases are shared with TRBD1. Losses at the gene ends were 6 bases for V and 3 bases for J; bases not matched to a gene: 9. The CDR3 is 16 residues long. Germline CDR1 KGHDR, CDR2 SFDVKD. The CDR3 reads CATSSPTGMDTGELFF. The CDR3 nucleotides are TGTGCCACCAGTAGTCCGACAGGGATGGACACCGGGGAGCTGTTTTTT.

This clonotype was observed a handful of times. The chain joins TRBV2 to TRBJ2-1, with D unclear. V was clipped by 6 bases and J by 5 bases, with 5 bases between them. The CDR3 length is 11 residues. Germline CDR1 is SNHLY and CDR2 is FYNNEI. The CDR3 DNA sequence: TGTGCCAGCAGGGTCCACAATGAGCAGTTCTTC. It translates to CASRVHNEQFF.

This clonotype was counted many times. The chain combines TRBV19 with TRBJ1-2; TRBD1 might be the D (6 bases). The CDR3 extends over 14 amino acids. Germline-derived CDR1 and CDR2 are LNHDA and SQIVND (reference sequence). V lost 5 bases to trimming and J lost 3 bases, with 13 bases between them. The CDR3 region has the DNA TGTGCCAGTAGTCCTATGGCAGGGGACTATGGCTACACCTTC. Translation: CASSPMAGDYGYTF.

This clonotype came up a few times. CDR3 nucleotides: TGTGCCAGCGGGGGGGCAGAAGAGACCCAGTACTTC. Protein product: CASGGAEETQYF. This chain joins TRBV2 and TRBJ2-5, with D perhaps matching TRBD2 (7 bases). The germline V and J ends were trimmed by 8 bases and 3 bases, with 10 bases remaining between them. Germline V gene data show CDR1 as SNHLY and CDR2 as FYNNEI. There are 12 residues in the CDR3.

At least ten counts were recorded for this clonotype. The chain is built from TRBV20-1 and TRBJ2-5; D gene ambiguous. The germline V and J ends were trimmed by 3 bases and 1 base, with 15 bases remaining between them. The germline CDR1 and CDR2 sequences are DFQATT and SNEGSKA (reference sequence). The CDR3 contains 15 residues. This CDR3 is CSASPIDPPQETQYF. CDR3 in DNA: TGCAGTGCTAGCCCCATCGACCCGCCCCAAGAGACCCAGTACTTC.

This clonotype was picked up many times. This chain uses TRBV28 with TRBJ2-1; TRBD1 aligns across 7 bases. This CDR3 comprises 16 residues. Germline V gene lookup returns CDR1 MDHEN and CDR2 SYDVKM. J was trimmed by 7 bases and V by 2 bases; bases with no gene match: 11. CDR3 coding DNA: TGTGCCAGCAGTTTACACAGGGGCGGAAACGGTAATGAGCAGTTCTTC. Protein: CASSLHRGGNGNEQFF. Complete variable domain (other parts from reference TRBV28 and TRBJ2-1): DVKVTQSSRYLVKRTGEKVFLECVQDMDHENMFWYRQDPGLGLRLIYFSYDVKMKEKGDIPEGYSVSREKKERFSLILESASTNQTSMYLCASSLHRGGNGNEQFFGPGTRLTVL.

This clonotype was counted between two and nine times. This sequence may be a read error, since a much larger clone differs from it by one base. The V and J genes are TRBV7-8 and TRBJ1-1; D not resolved. Germline V gives CDR1 SGHVS, CDR2 FQNEAQ. The V end lost 2 bases, the J end lost 0 bases, and 7 bases lay between the germline ends. The CDR3 has 14 residues. CDR3 protein: CASSLNPMNTEAFF. The CDR3 DNA reads as TGTGCCAGCAGCTTAAACCCCATGAACACTGAAGCTTTCTTT.

This clonotype was seen only a few times. The chain uses TRBV6-1 and TRBJ2-4; no definite D call. From germline, CDR1 is MNHNS and CDR2 SASEGT. CDR3 length: 13 amino acids. V lost 1 base to trimming and J lost 3 bases, with 4 bases between them. CDR3 sequence: CASSEGYKNIQYF. CDR3 nucleotides: TGTGCCAGCAGTGAAGGGTACAAAAACATTCAGTACTTC.

At least ten counts were recorded for this clonotype. This chain uses TRBV18 with TRBJ2-7; no clear D. The CDR3 contains 14 residues. Trimming took 5 bases from V and 9 from J, leaving 20 bases between them. CDR1 is KGHSH, CDR2 LQKENI, per germline. CDR3 loop: CASSAGSSFRVQYF. CDR3 nucleotide sequence: TGTGCCAGCTCAGCCGGGTCCTCCTTTCGCGTGCAGTACTTC.

As concerns this clonotype: The junction departs from germline at one end; a sequencing error may be responsible. This CDR3 is CASTRREDSTLLDF. CDR3 nucleotides: TGTGCCAGCACCCGGAGGGAGGACTCCACTCTACTGGACTTC. The chain joins TRBV12-3 or TRBV12-4 to TRBJ2-5; D might be TRBD2 (6 bases). The CDR3 runs to 14 residues.

The chain uses TRBV14 and TRBJ1-5; D gene ambiguous. The CDR3 covers 13 residues. Per germline, CDR1 SGHDN and CDR2 FVKESK. V was cut by 4 bases and J by 7 bases, with 11 bases left in between. CDR3 DNA sequence: TGTGCCAGCAGCCCAGACCTGTCCCAGCCCCAGCATTTT. Its translation: CASSPDLSQPQHF.

Turning to this clonotype: This may be a read error: a much more frequent sequence differs by one nucleotide. The chain is built from TRBV20-1 and TRBJ2-7, with a weak D call TRBD2 (5 bases). The CDR3 is 11 amino acids. The V end lost 6 bases, the J end lost 2 bases, and 8 bases lay between the germline ends. Per the germline V gene, CDR1 is DFQATT and CDR2 is SNEGSKA (reference sequence). This CDR3 is CSADLTYEQYF. The CDR3 DNA reads as TGCAGTGCGGACTTAACCTACGAGCAGTACTTC.

This clonotype was recorded many times. The chain couples TRBV20-1 to TRBJ2-5, with 8 bases identical to TRBD2. The CDR3 covers 12 residues. V dropped 7 bases and J dropped 5; count of bases not matched to a gene: 6. Germline values: CDR1 DFQATT, CDR2 SNEGSKA (reference sequence). The CDR3 coding sequence is TGCAGTGTGCCGGGAGGGCCGGAGACCCAGTACTTC. This sequence encodes CSVPGGPETQYF.

This clonotype was seen at least ten times. This sequence joins TRBV27 and TRBJ2-7; 7 bases fit TRBD2. J gave up 2 bases and V 4 bases, and 11 bases lay outside the gene matches. Germline V CDR1 and CDR2: MNHEY, SMNVEV (reference sequence). The CDR3 length is 16 residues. CDR3 sequence (DNA): TGTGCCAGCAGTTCTGGTCCGACCGGGAGGCCCTACGAGCAGTACTTC. As protein: CASSSGPTGRPYEQYF.

This clonotype was seen only a few times. The rearrangement uses TRBV7-9 and TRBJ2-7; 8 bases fit TRBD2. The CDR3 runs to 15 residues. Germline V gives CDR1 SEHNR, CDR2 FQNEAQ (reference sequence). V was pared by 3 bases and J by 1 base, with 5 bases of the junction left unmatched. The CDR3 region has the DNA TGTGCCAGCAGCTTCTCTAGCGGGCATTCCTACGAGCAGTACTTC. It encodes CASSFSSGHSYEQYF.

This clonotype was picked up one time. The chain couples TRBV19 to TRBJ2-1; D might be TRBD1 (5 bases). The CDR3 is made up of 14 amino acids. CDR1 and CDR2 from the germline V gene are LNHDA and SQIVND (reference sequence). V was trimmed by 1 base and J by 5 bases, leaving 9 bases between them. This chain's CDR3 is CASSIAGINNEQFF. In DNA, the CDR3 is TGTGCCAGTAGTATAGCAGGGATCAACAATGAGCAGTTCTTC. The full variable domain, with the rest looked up from reference TRBV19 and TRBJ2-1, is DGGITQSPKYLFRKEGQNVTLSCEQNLNHDAMYWYRQDPGQGLRLIYYSQIVNDFQKGDIAEGYSVSREKKESFPLTVTSAQKNPTAFYLCASSIAGINNEQFFGPGTRLTVL.

This clonotype has at least ten counts. The chain uses TRBV12-3 or TRBV12-4 and TRBJ2-7; D remains unclear. Trimming took off 7 bases at V and 0 bases at J, with 10 bases between the two ends. This CDR3 comprises 13 residues. This chain's CDR3 is CASTLAGSYEQYF. CDR3 DNA: TGTGCCAGCACCCTGGCCGGCTCCTACGAGCAGTACTTC.

This clonotype was detected many times. CDR3 sequence reads: CASSQDRLADNTGELFF. The CDR3, as DNA: TGTGCCAGCAGTCAAGACCGACTAGCGGATAACACCGGGGAGCTGTTTTTT. The V and J genes are TRBV28 and TRBJ2-2, with 9 bases that match TRBD2. The CDR3 runs 17 residues. The germline V gene encodes CDR1 MDHEN and CDR2 SYDVKM. Trimming took 5 bases from V and 2 from J; bases not matched to a gene: 9.

This clonotype was detected many times. The V gene is TRBV20-1, the J gene TRBJ1-5, with 10 bases fitting TRBD1. CDR3 length: 14 residues. V shed 5 bases and J 7 bases; nucleotides not matched to a gene: 8. Germline V gene lookup returns CDR1 DFQATT and CDR2 SNEGSKA (reference sequence). CDR3 sequence reads: CSAVDRGLWQPQHF. The DNA of the CDR3 is TGCAGTGCTGTTGACAGGGGGCTATGGCAGCCCCAGCATTTT.

There are many counts of this clonotype. V gene TRBV6-1 combines with J gene TRBJ2-5, with 9 bases matching TRBD1. Trimming cost V 6 bases and J 5 bases; bases outside gene matches: 4. Per the germline V gene, CDR1 is MNHNS and CDR2 is SASEGT. This CDR3 region has 13 residues. The CDR3 sequence: CASRTGGEETQYF. CDR3 nucleotide sequence: TGTGCCAGCAGGACAGGGGGGGAGGAGACCCAGTACTTC.